This record looks at one T cell receptor (beta chain) sequence and its context. Germline V lookup: CDR1 MNHEY, CDR2 SVGAGI. The CDR3 sequence is 15 residues long. V gave up 4 bases and J gave up 6 bases; unmatched junction bases: 8. TCRdb's table, derived via immunoSEQ multiplex PCR, lists solely in-frame clones and lacks some. The table shows about 2.3 million clones, with more than 80% occurring only once. The sample belongs to a study of shared clonotypes between healthy human individuals. This TCR was recovered from a man aged 18 to 30 in good health. Some clones in this sample may be carry-over from other donors' samples. Sequences were obtained from naive CD4+ T cells from PBMCs. Subset meaning: CD45RA+ positively selected. V usage is TRBV6-5 and J usage is TRBJ2-3; TRBD2 aligns across 9 bases. The CDR3 spells CASSSPAGGRDTQYF. For the CDR3, the DNA is TGTGCCAGCAGTTCCCCGGCGGGAGGGCGGGATACGCAGTATTTT.